This T cell receptor beta chain is from a study of shared clonotypes between healthy human individuals. Study-wide results and caveats: It was the non-shared clonotypes that had lower generation probabilities than clonotypes shared by all four donors.

Remarks on this clone: What it binds is unknown.

CDR3 length equals 17 residues. Trimming removed 3 bases at V and 6 bases at J, with 20 bases between. The germline V gene encodes CDR1 SGHTA and CDR2 FQGTGA. Profiled with immunoSEQ multiplex PCR; TCRdb holds only in-frame clones, not every one. Of roughly 2.2 million clones listed, about nine tenths are singletons. The chain employs TRBV7-3 and TRBJ2-2; D possibly matches TRBD1 or TRBD2 (5 bases each). The sequenced sample was naive CD4+ T cells from PBMCs. Subset specified: CD45RA+ positively selected. This TCR came from a man aged 18 to 30 in good health. Some clones in this sample may be carry-over from other donors' samples. The CDR3 bases are TGTGCCAGCAGCTTTCCTTCTAGCTTCGGGGCCGCCGGGGAGCTGTTTTTT. It translates to CASSFPSSFGAAGELFF.